The rows below give T cell receptor beta chains drawn from one sample of a study of cytomegalovirus exposure and HLA in healthy donors. Measured with immunoSEQ multiplex PCR; TCRdb has only the in-frame clones, and not every one. The repertoire holds over 200,000 clones, about four fifths seen once, with around 5.4% in the top ten. The source material was PBMCs. Every receptor here comes from a woman in her thirties or forties in good health and CMV-seropositive. CDR3s include the opening cysteine and the closing phenylalanine or tryptophan. The order of the fields is D gene, J gene, V gene, clone size, CDR3 DNA, CDR3 protein. The D gene is left open where the match is weak. Some rows have no size entry. The others give once, few or many, or a class for an expanded clone.

TRBD1 | TRBJ1-4 | TRBV4-3 | once | TGCGCCAGCAGCCAAGGGGACAGATCTCCGGAAAACTTGTTTTTT | CASSQGDRSPENLFF
- | TRBJ1-1 | TRBV18 | - | TGTGCCAGCTCACCATTCCCGGTTAGGACAAACACTGAAGCTTTCTTT | CASSPFPVRTNTEAFF
TRBD1 | TRBJ2-1 | TRBV9 | once | TGTGCCAGCAGCGATTCGGGACAGGGGGCCAACAATGAGCAGTTCTTC | CASSDSGQGANNEQFF
TRBD1 | TRBJ1-4 | TRBV7-2 | - | TGTGCCAGCAGGGGAGACAGGGTAGCCGAAAAACTGTTTTTT | CASRGDRVAEKLFF
- | TRBJ1-1 | TRBV5-4 | - | TGTGCCAGCAGCTTCGGAGGTCGATGGGCTTTCTTT | CASSFGGRWAFF
- | TRBJ1-4 | TRBV15 | - | TGTGCCACCAGCAGAGTTCAGGCACCGGGGGAAAAACTGTTTTTT | CATSRVQAPGEKLFF
TRBD2 | TRBJ2-1 | TRBV10-1 | - | TGCGCCAGCAGTGAGTTTCCCGGGACTAGCGGGAATAATGAGCAGTTCTTC | CASSEFPGTSGNNEQFF
- | TRBJ2-6 | TRBV28 | few | TGTGCCAGCAGTCCCGTAAAAACAGGGTCTGGGGCCAACGTCCTGACTTTC | CASSPVKTGSGANVLTF
- | TRBJ1-1 | TRBV5-1 | - | TGCGCCAGCAGCGTCGGCCGCGGGGGCATGAACACTGAAGCTTTCTTT | CASSVGRGGMNTEAFF
- | TRBJ1-1 | TRBV19 | - | TGTGCCAGTAGTACGTCAGATAAACAAAAAGCTTTCTTT | CASSTSDKQKAFF
- | TRBJ1-1 | TRBV5-8 | - | TGTGCCAGCAGGGCCGAAGCTTTCTTT | CASRAEAFF
- | TRBJ2-1 | TRBV7-9 | - | TGTGCCAGCAGCGCCGCCCGAGGCATAGCGCAGTACAATGAGCAGTTCTTC | CASSAARGIAQYNEQFF
- | TRBJ1-2 | TRBV5-6 | few | TGTGCCAGCAGCGGCGGGCAGCCCGGCTATGGCTACACCTTC | CASSGGQPGYGYTF
- | TRBJ1-3 | TRBV7-3 | - | TGTGCCAGCAGCTTAAGGGGCAGTCGCTCTGGAAACACCATATATTTT | CASSLRGSRSGNTIYF
- | TRBJ2-1 | TRBV2 | - | TGTGCCAGCAGTGAAAGACAGGTCAATGAGCAGTTCTTC | CASSERQVNEQFF
- | TRBJ1-1 | TRBV12-5 | - | TGTGCTAGTGGTTTAAGTTTGGGGCCCGGTGAAGCTTTCTTT | CASGLSLGPGEAFF
- | TRBJ2-2 | TRBV6-4 | - | TGTGCCAGCAGCAGTAGCGGCACCGGGGAGCTGTTTTTT | CASSSSGTGELFF
- | TRBJ2-1 | TRBV4-2 | - | TGTGCCAGCAGCCAAACAGGGAGCTCCTACAATGAGCAGTTCTTC | CASSQTGSSYNEQFF
- | TRBJ1-6 | TRBV2 | - | TGTGCCAGCAGTGAAGGGGGCAGCTCCTATAATTCACCCCTCCACTTT | CASSEGGSSYNSPLHF
TRBD2 | TRBJ2-1 | TRBV9 | - | TGTGCCAGCAGCGTAGTCGGGGGGAGTATCAATGAGCAGTTCTTC | CASSVVGGSINEQFF
- | TRBJ1-1 | TRBV30 | - | TGTGCCTGGGCGGGGAGCGCCCCTCCTGAAGCTTTCTTT | CAWAGSAPPEAFF
TRBD1 | TRBJ2-2 | TRBV19 | - | TGTGCCAGTAGTCGGGACAGGAGGGCCGGGGAGCTGTTTTTT | CASSRDRRAGELFF
- | TRBJ2-4 | TRBV5-4 | - | TGTGCCAGCAGCTTGGATGAGGTTGGCATTCAGTACTTC | CASSLDEVGIQYF
TRBD1 | TRBJ1-2 | TRBV11-3 | - | TGTGCCAGCAGCAGCCGGACAGGGGACAACTATGGCTACACCTTC | CASSSRTGDNYGYTF
- | TRBJ1-5 | TRBV7-2 | - | TGTGCCAGCAGCTTAGGGCCCCGTGGCGGGGGCAATCAGCCCCAGCATTTT | CASSLGPRGGGNQPQHF
- | TRBJ2-7 | TRBV7-3 | once | TGTGCCAGCAGCTTAAACCCCGGCTACGAGCAGTACTTC | CASSLNPGYEQYF
TRBD2 | TRBJ2-1 | TRBV4-1 | - | TGCGCCAGCAGCTTCAGGGGGGGTGCGGGGGGGAAAGACAATGAGCAGTTCTTC | CASSFRGGAGGKDNEQFF
- | TRBJ2-5 | TRBV7-7 | - | TGTGCCAGCAGCTCTCTGGACAGAAAAGAGACCCAGTACTTC | CASSSLDRKETQYF